This T cell receptor (beta chain) came from a study of Graves' ophthalmopathy and Graves' hyperthyroidism. Orbital computed tomography, thyroid ultrasound, TRAb, serum thyroxine and clinical symptoms formed the basis of diagnosis. The V gene end was trimmed by 5 bases and the J gene end by 9 bases; junction bases not matched to a gene: 13. Germline CDR1 SGHAT, CDR2 FQNNGV. The CDR3 contains 16 residues. TCR beta CDR3 regions were amplified from RNA transcripts. HTBI primers were employed in first-round RT-PCR, then a second-round multiplex PCR followed. Using its own MiXCR run on the multiplex PCR reads, TCRdb lists one record per CDR3 protein. This table has 300,000 to 400,000 distinct CDR3 sequences, under 20% appearing once.

The gene calls are TRBV11-2 and TRBJ2-1, with 10 bases matching TRBD2. The sample was peripheral blood. This receptor was obtained from an adult man with Graves' ophthalmopathy. The CDR3 bases are TGTGCCAGCAGCCCCCTGGCAGCGGGAGGGGGAAGTGAGCAGTTCTTC. This encodes CASSPLAAGGGSEQFF.